This passage covers 5 T cell receptor beta chains from one sample sequenced in a study of PD-1 blockade in mismatch repair-deficient tumors (dated by TCRdb to 2017 to 2019). The method was the immunoSEQ multiplex PCR assay. TCRdb carries this immuneACCESS record with in-frame sequences only. Its versions omit some clonotypes, under half of them owing to an unresolved V gene in the studies checked, with the rest unexplained. In this sample the table shows around 62,000 clones, around 73% of which occur a single time. The top ten constitute 5% to 6.5% of the sample. Source: peripheral blood, taken 2 weeks after starting pembrolizumab. These receptors were collected from an adult with mismatch repair-deficient cancer.

This chain joins TRBV6-1 and TRBJ2-2; D is unclear. In germline, CDR1 is MNHNS, CDR2 SASEGT. The CDR3 has 13 amino acids. V lost 8 bases and J 3 bases, leaving 10 bases between the germline ends. CDR3 in DNA: TGTGCCAGCTGGGCCTGGGACACCGGGGAGCTGTTTTTT. Its protein product is CASWAWDTGELFF.

The V call is TRBV6-5, the J call TRBJ1-1; TRBD1 agrees at 9 bases. The CDR3 spans 14 residues. Germline values: CDR1 MNHEY, CDR2 SVGAGI. Trimming took 7 bases from V and 4 from J; bases not matched to a gene: 7. This CDR3 is CASTRKTGGTEAFF. CDR3 DNA: TGTGCCAGCACCAGAAAGACAGGGGGCACTGAAGCTTTCTTT.

The gene calls are TRBV20-1 and TRBJ1-2, with unresolved D. This CDR3 spans 11 amino acids. V was shortened by 4 bases and J by 1 base, with 4 bases between the two germline ends. Germline V CDR1 and CDR2: DFQATT, SNEGSKA (reference sequence). The CDR3 sequence: CSAISNYGYTF. CDR3 coding DNA: TGCAGTGCTATCAGTAACTATGGCTACACCTTC.

The chain employs TRBV27 and TRBJ2-7; possible D gene TRBD1, 5 bases. The length of the CDR3 is 15 residues. The V end was cut by 7 bases, the J end by 1 base, with 17 bases between. Germline loops: CDR1 MNHEY, CDR2 SMNVEV (reference sequence). CDR3 sequence (DNA): TGTGCCAGCATCGCCTGGAAAGACAGTTCCTACGAGCAGTACTTC. It translates to CASIAWKDSSYEQYF.

This chain uses TRBV29-1 with TRBJ2-7, with D perhaps given as TRBD1 or TRBD2 (6 bases each). There are 15 residues in the CDR3. The germline CDR1 and CDR2 sequences are SQVTM and ANQGSEA. Deletions cut 3 bases from V and 0 bases from J, with 15 bases between. CDR3: CSVEVPGAHSYEQYF. The CDR3 DNA follows: TGCAGCGTTGAGGTCCCGGGGGCCCACTCCTACGAGCAGTACTTC.